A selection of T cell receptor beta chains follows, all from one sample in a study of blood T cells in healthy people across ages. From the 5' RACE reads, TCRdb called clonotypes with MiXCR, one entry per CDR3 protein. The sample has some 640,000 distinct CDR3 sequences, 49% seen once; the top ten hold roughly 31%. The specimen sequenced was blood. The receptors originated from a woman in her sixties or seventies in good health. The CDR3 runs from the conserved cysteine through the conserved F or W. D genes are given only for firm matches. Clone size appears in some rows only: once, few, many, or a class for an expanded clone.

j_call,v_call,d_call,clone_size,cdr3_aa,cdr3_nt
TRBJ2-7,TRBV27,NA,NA,CASRRGSQLHEQYF,TGTGCCAGCAGGCGCGGGTCCCAGCTCCACGAGCAGTACTTC
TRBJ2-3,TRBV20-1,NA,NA,CSARDLAATDTQYF,TGCAGTGCTAGAGATTTGGCAGCCACAGATACGCAGTATTTT
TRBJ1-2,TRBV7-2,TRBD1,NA,CASSLNRGSYGYTF,TGTGCCAGCAGCTTAAACAGGGGGAGTTACGGCTACACCTTC
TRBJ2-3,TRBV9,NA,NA,CASSVTQGSPDTQYF,TGTGCCAGCAGCGTGACACAGGGCTCGCCAGATACGCAGTATTTT
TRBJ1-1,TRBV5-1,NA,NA,CASSLFGGPGTEAFF,TGCGCCAGCAGCTTGTTTGGGGGGCCGGGCACTGAAGCTTTCTTT
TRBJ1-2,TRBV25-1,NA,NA,CASSAQTPNGYTF,TGTGCCAGCAGTGCTCAGACTCCAAATGGCTACACCTTC
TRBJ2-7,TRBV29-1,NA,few,CSVRGSIRGEYEQYF,TGCAGCGTTCGGGGCAGCATCCGTGGGGAGTACGAGCAGTACTTC
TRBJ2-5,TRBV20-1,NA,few,CSARGKRTNQETQYF,TGCAGTGCTAGAGGGAAGCGGACAAACCAAGAGACCCAGTACTTC
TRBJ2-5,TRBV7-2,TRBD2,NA,CASSFCSGKRGETQYF,TGTGCCAGCAGCTTTTGTAGCGGGAAACGGGGGGAGACCCAGTACTTC
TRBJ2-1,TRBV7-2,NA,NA,CASSFIIGSNEQFF,TGTGCCAGCAGCTTTATCATAGGAAGCAATGAGCAGTTCTTC
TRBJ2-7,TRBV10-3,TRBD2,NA,CAIGSAGAPYEQYF,TGTGCCATCGGATCCGCGGGAGCCCCCTACGAGCAGTACTTC
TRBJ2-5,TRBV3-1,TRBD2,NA,CASSQRAGGMETQYF,TGTGCCAGCAGCCAACGAGCGGGAGGGATGGAGACCCAGTACTTC
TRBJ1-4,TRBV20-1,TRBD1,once,CSARDRGRLANEKLFF,TGCAGTGCTAGGGACAGGGGGCGTTTGGCTAATGAAAAACTGTTTTTT
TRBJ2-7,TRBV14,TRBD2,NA,CASSRLGGSGEQYF,TGTGCCAGCAGCAGGCTCGGGGGGAGCGGAGAGCAGTACTTC
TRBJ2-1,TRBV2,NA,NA,CATSRGPYNEQFF,TGTGCCACTAGCCGGGGCCCCTACAATGAGCAGTTCTTC
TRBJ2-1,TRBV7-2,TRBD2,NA,CASSLVGTSGRNEQFF,TGTGCCAGCAGCTTAGTAGGGACTAGCGGGAGAAATGAGCAGTTCTTC
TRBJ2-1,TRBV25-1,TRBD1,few,CASSELGASGQGEQFF,TGTGCCAGCAGTGAATTAGGGGCTAGCGGACAGGGGGAGCAGTTCTTC
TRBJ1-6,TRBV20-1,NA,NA,CSARVGSSYNSPLHF,TGCAGTGCTAGAGTGGGGAGCTCCTATAATTCACCCCTCCACTTT
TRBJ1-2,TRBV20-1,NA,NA,CSARDGTGYGYTF,TGCAGTGCTAGAGACGGTACAGGGTATGGCTACACCTTC
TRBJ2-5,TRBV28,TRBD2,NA,CASSPGLAPFQETQYF,TGTGCCAGCAGTCCAGGACTAGCGCCCTTCCAAGAGACCCAGTACTTC
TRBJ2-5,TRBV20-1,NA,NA,CSAREPSGLETQYF,TGCAGTGCTAGAGAACCCAGCGGATTAGAGACCCAGTACTTC
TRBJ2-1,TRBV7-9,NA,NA,CASSLVPLSEQFF,TGTGCCAGCAGCTTAGTCCCCTTGTCTGAGCAGTTCTTC
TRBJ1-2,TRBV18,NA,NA,CASSPPAGGMVYGYTF,TGTGCCAGCTCACCACCGGCGGGGGGAATGGTCTATGGCTACACCTTC
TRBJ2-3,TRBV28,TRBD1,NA,CASSFGGTGPSTDTQYF,TGTGCCAGCAGTTTTGGCGGGACAGGCCCTAGCACAGATACGCAGTATTTT
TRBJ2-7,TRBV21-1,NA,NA,CASSKGAQRRLAYEQYF,TGTGCCAGCAGCAAAGGTGCCCAACGGAGGTTAGCCTACGAGCAGTACTTC
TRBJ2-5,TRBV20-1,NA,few,CSAGGQETQYF,TGCAGTGCCGGTGGGCAAGAGACCCAGTACTTC
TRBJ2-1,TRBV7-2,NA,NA,CASSPLGNLGHEQFF,TGTGCCAGCAGCCCACTGGGAAATTTAGGCCATGAGCAGTTCTTC
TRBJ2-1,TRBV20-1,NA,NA,CRVGGDGEQFF,TGCAGGGTAGGGGGAGATGGTGAGCAGTTCTTC
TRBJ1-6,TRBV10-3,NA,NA,CAISDAPDGPLHF,TGTGCCATCAGTGATGCCCCTGACGGGCCCCTCCACTTT
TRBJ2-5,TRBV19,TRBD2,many,CASSITSGDYNEQYF,TGTGCCAGTAGCATAACTAGCGGCGATTACAATGAGCAGTACTTC
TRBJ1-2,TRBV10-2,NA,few,CACRLGQTNYGYTF,TGCGCCTGCCGACTGGGACAAACTAACTATGGCTACACCTTC
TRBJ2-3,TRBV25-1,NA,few,CASSLGVGDTQYF,TGTGCCAGCAGTTTAGGGGTTGGAGATACGCAGTATTTT
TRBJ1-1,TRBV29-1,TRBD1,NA,CSGYPATGWDTEAFF,TGCAGCGGCTACCCCGCGACAGGGTGGGACACTGAAGCTTTCTTT